Listed here are 10 T cell receptor beta chains from one sample, sequenced in a study of PD-L1 blockade in urothelial cancer. The sample's time point: peripheral blood 6 weeks after treatment start. The assay was immunoSEQ multiplex PCR, and TCRdb's table has in-frame clones only and misses some. Of 80,000 to 95,000 clones in the sample, roughly 80% were seen once. Sequenced here: PBMCs, sampled around atezolizumab (anti-PD-L1) treatment. The source is a man aged 70 or older with urothelial cancer.

This chain uses TRBV5-1 with TRBJ1-1, with TRBD1 as a possible D gene (6 bases). CDR1 SGHRS and CDR2 YFSETQ come from the germline V gene. The CDR3 has 16 residues. Trimming removed 4 bases at V and 2 bases at J, with 18 bases between. The CDR3 loop is CASSLSGTPANTEAFF. The DNA of the CDR3 is TGCGCCAGCAGCCTCAGCGGGACACCGGCAAACACTGAAGCTTTCTTT.

The V and J genes are TRBV9 and TRBJ1-6, with 8 nucleotides matching TRBD1. CDR1 is SGDLS and CDR2 is YYNGEE in the germline V gene. The ends lost 0 bases at V and 6 bases at J; junction bases unmatched: 2. There are 15 residues in the CDR3. CDR3 sequence reads: CASSVGTGPNSPLHF. In DNA, the CDR3 is TGTGCCAGCAGCGTAGGGACAGGGCCTAATTCACCCCTCCACTTT.

The chain is built from TRBV2 and TRBJ1-2, with 7 bases that match TRBD1. J gave up 1 base and V 5 bases, and 4 bases lay outside the gene matches. Germline V gives CDR1 SNHLY, CDR2 FYNNEI. The CDR3 is made up of 14 amino acids. CDR3 sequence (DNA): TGTGCCAGCAGTCTTCGACAGGGTAACTATGGCTACACCTTC. This codes for CASSLRQGNYGYTF.

J is TRBJ2-5 and V is TRBV18, with 9 bases fitting TRBD1. The germline gives CDR1 KGHSH, CDR2 LQKENI. The CDR3 spans 16 residues. J lost 0 bases, V lost 3 bases, and 5 bases had no gene match. The CDR3 nucleotides read TGTGCCAGCTCACCGGGACAGGGAACCAACCAAGAGACCCAGTACTTC. It translates to CASSPGQGTNQETQYF.

This chain links TRBV5-6 with TRBJ2-5, with D uncertain. Germline CDR1 SGHDT, CDR2 YYEEEE. The CDR3 length is 11 residues. V shed 4 bases and J shed 3 bases, with 4 bases lying between them. CDR3 sequence: CASSVEETQYF. In nucleotides, the CDR3 is TGTGCCAGCAGCGTAGAAGAGACCCAGTACTTC.

The J gene is TRBJ2-1, the V gene TRBV6-5, with 9 bases lining up with TRBD2. Looked up from germline, CDR1 is MNHEY and CDR2 is SVGAGI. After removal of 3 bases from V and 5 bases from J, the junction contained 5 bases not matched to a gene. The CDR3 consists of 15 residues. The CDR3 loop reads CASSYISGGNNEQFF. The CDR3 DNA follows: TGTGCCAGCAGTTATATTAGCGGGGGTAACAATGAGCAGTTCTTC.

This sequence joins TRBV27 and TRBJ2-5, with D hard to call. Trimming removed 2 bases from V and 0 bases from J, with 4 bases in between. Germline CDR1 MNHEY, CDR2 SMNVEV (reference sequence). The CDR3 spans 13 residues. The CDR3 here is CASSLDNQETQYF. CDR3 nucleotide sequence: TGTGCCAGCAGTTTAGACAACCAAGAGACCCAGTACTTC.

CDR3 in amino acids: CASSLEITDEQYF. The CDR3 nucleotides are TGTGCCAGCAGTTTAGAGATAACGGACGAGCAGTACTTC. The chain links TRBV27 to TRBJ2-7; D not resolved. V was pared by 2 bases and J by 5 bases, with 10 bases between. The CDR3 has 13 amino acids. Germline CDR1 and CDR2: MNHEY and SMNVEV (reference sequence).

The rearrangement uses TRBV9 and TRBJ1-5, with a possible D match to TRBD1 (6 bases). From germline, CDR1 is SGDLS and CDR2 YYNGEE. Trimming shortened V by 4 bases and J by 8 bases, and 19 bases separated the two germline ends. CDR3 length equals 15 residues. The CDR3 spells CASSLRGLPLEPQHF. The CDR3 region has the DNA TGTGCCAGCAGCCTCAGGGGCCTGCCTTTGGAGCCCCAGCATTTT. Filled out from reference TRBV9 and TRBJ1-5, the complete variable domain reads DSGVTQTPKHLITATGQRVTLRCSPRSGDLSVYWYQQSLDQGLQFLIQYYNGEERAKGNILERFSAQQFPDLHSELNLSSLELGDSALYFCASSLRGLPLEPQHFGDGTRLSIL.

This chain joins TRBV19 and TRBJ2-7; 10 bases fit TRBD1. The CDR3 consists of 13 residues. V shed 9 bases and J 5 bases; nucleotides not matched to a gene: 7. The germline gives CDR1 LNHDA, CDR2 SQIVND (reference sequence). The CDR3 loop is CASTGTGENEQYF. CDR3 bases: TGTGCCAGCACCGGGACAGGGGAAAACGAGCAGTACTTC.